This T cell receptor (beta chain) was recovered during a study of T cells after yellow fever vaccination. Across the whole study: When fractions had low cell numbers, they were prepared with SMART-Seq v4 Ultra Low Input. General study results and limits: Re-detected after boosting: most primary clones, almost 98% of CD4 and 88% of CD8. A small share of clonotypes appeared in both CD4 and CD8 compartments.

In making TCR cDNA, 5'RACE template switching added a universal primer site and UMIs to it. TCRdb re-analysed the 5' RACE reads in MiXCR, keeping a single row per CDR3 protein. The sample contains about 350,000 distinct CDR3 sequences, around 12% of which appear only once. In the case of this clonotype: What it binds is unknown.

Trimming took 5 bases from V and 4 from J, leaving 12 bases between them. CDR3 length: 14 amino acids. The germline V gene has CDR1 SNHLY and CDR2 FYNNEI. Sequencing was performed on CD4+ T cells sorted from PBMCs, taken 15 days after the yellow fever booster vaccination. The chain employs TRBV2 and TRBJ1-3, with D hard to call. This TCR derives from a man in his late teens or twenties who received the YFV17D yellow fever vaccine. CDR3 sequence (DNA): TGTGCCAGCAGTCATACCACGGACGGAAACACCATATATTTT. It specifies CASSHTTDGNTIYF. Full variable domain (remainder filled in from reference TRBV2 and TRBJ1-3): EPEVTQTPSHQVTQMGQEVILRCVPISNHLYFYWYRQILGQKVEFLVSFYNNEISEKSEIFDDQFSVERPDGSNFTLKIRSTKLEDSAMYFCASSHTTDGNTIYFGEGSWLTVV.